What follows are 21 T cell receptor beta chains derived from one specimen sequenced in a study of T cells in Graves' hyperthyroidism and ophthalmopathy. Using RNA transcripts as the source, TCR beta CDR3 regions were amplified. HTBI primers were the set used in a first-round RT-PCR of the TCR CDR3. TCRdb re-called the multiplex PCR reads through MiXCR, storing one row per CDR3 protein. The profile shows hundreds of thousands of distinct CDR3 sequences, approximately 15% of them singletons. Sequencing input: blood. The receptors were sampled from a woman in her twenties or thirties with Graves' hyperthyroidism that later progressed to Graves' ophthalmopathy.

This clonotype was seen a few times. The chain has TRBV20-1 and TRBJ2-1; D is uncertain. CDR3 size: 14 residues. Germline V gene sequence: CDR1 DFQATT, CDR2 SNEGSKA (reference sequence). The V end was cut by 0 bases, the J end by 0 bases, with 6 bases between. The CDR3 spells CSARDQSSYNEQFF. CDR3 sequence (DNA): TGCAGTGCTAGAGATCAAAGCTCCTACAATGAGCAGTTCTTC.

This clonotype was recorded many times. Here the CDR3 reads CASGPGVPYNEQFF. The DNA for the CDR3 is TGTGCCAGCGGGCCAGGGGTCCCCTACAATGAGCAGTTCTTC. The genes are TRBV6-2 or TRBV6-3 and TRBJ2-1, with D maybe TRBD1 (6 bases). V was shortened by 8 bases and J by 2 bases, with 13 bases between the two germline ends. Germline V gene sequence: CDR1 MNHEY, CDR2 SVGEGT. The CDR3 is 14 residues long.

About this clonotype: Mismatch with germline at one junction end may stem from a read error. The CDR3 region has the DNA TGTGCCAGCAGCTCCCCGGGGACGGCATCCTGCGAGCAGTACTTC. Encoded protein: CASSSPGTASCEQYF. The chain employs TRBV9 and TRBJ2-7; D may correspond to TRBD1 or TRBD2 (5 bases each). The CDR3 covers 15 residues. CDR1 is SGDLS and CDR2 is YYNGEE in the germline V gene.

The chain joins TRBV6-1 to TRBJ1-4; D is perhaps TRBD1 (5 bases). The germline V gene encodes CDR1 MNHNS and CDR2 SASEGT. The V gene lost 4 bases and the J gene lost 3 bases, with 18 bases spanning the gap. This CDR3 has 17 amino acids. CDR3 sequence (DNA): TGTGCCAGCAGTGCCTACAACTCAGGGATAGCTAATGAAAAACTGTTTTTT. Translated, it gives CASSAYNSGIANEKLFF.

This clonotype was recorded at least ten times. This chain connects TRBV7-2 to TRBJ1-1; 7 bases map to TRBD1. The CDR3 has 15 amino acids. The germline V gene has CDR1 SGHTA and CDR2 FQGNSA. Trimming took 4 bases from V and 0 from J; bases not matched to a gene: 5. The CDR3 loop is CASSWGDSMNTEAFF. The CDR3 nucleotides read TGTGCCAGCAGCTGGGGGGACAGCATGAACACTGAAGCTTTCTTT.

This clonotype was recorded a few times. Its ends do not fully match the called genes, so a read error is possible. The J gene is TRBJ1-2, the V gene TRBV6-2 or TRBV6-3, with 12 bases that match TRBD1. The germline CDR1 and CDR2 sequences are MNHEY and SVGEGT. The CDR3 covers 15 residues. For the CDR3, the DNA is TGTGCCAGCACCGCTCCGGGACAGGGGGCCCTTGGCTACGCCTTC. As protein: CASTAPGQGALGYAF.

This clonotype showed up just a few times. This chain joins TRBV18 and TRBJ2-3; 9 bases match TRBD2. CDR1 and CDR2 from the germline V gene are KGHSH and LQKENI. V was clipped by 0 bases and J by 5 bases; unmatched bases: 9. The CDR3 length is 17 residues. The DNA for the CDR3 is TGTGCCAGCTCACCACCGTTATTAGCGGGAGTTAGAGATACGCAGTATTTT. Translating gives CASSPPLLAGVRDTQYF. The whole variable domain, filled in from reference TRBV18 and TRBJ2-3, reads NAGVMQNPRHLVRRRGQEARLRCSPMKGHSHVYWYRQLPEEGLKFMVYLQKENIIDESGMPKERFSAEFPKEGPSILRIQQVVRGDSAAYFCASSPPLLAGVRDTQYFGPGTRLTVL.

The CDR3 spells CASSQGLAGGGELFF. CDR3 nucleotide sequence: TGTGCCAGCAGCCAGGGACTAGCGGGAGGCGGGGAGCTGTTTTTT. V and J are TRBV4-2 and TRBJ2-2; the match to TRBD2 covers 15 bases. Germline V lookup: CDR1 LGHNA, CDR2 YNFKEQ. Trimming cost V 3 bases and J 7 bases; bases outside gene matches: 0. CDR3 length: 15 residues.

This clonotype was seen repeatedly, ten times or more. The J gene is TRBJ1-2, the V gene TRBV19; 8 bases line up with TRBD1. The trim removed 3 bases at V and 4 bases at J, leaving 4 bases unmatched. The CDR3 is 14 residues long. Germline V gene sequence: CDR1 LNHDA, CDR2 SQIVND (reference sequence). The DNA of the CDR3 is TGTGCCAGTAGTATGCAGGGGGCTAGCTATGGCTACACCTTC. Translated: CASSMQGASYGYTF. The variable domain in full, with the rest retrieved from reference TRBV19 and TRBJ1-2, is DGGITQSPKYLFRKEGQNVTLSCEQNLNHDAMYWYRQDPGQGLRLIYYSQIVNDFQKGDIAEGYSVSREKKESFPLTVTSAQKNPTAFYLCASSMQGASYGYTFGSGTRLTVV.

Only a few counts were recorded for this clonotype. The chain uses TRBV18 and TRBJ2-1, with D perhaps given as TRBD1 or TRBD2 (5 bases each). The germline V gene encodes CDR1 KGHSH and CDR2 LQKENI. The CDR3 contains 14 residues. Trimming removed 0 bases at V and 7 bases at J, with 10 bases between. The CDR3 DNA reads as TGTGCCAGCTCACCACCTGGGACGCCTAATGAGCAGTTCTTC. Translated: CASSPPGTPNEQFF.

The CDR3 nucleotides are TGTGCCAGCAGCCAAGATGGGTCAAGGGTATCCTACGAGCAGTACTTC. Protein sequence: CASSQDGSRVSYEQYF. The J gene is TRBJ2-7, the V gene TRBV3-1; D gene ambiguous. Germline assignment: CDR1 LGHDT and CDR2 YNNKEL (reference sequence). Trimming took 0 bases from V and 1 from J, leaving 13 bases between them. The CDR3 has 16 amino acids.

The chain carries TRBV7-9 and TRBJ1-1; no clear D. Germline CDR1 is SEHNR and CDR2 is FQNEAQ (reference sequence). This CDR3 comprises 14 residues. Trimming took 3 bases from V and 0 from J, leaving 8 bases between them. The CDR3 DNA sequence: TGTGCCAGCAGCTTGATTCTAATGAACACTGAAGCTTTCTTT. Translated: CASSLILMNTEAFF. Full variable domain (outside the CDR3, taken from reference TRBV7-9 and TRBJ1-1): DTGVSQNPRHKITKRGQNVTFRCDPISEHNRLYWYRQTLGQGPEFLTYFQNEAQLEKSRLLSDRFSAERPKGSFSTLEIQRTEQGDSAMYLCASSLILMNTEAFFGQGTRLTVV.

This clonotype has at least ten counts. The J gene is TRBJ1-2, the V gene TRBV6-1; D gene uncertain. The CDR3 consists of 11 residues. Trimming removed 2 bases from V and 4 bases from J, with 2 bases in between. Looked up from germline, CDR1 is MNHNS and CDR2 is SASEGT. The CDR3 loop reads CASSELYGYTF. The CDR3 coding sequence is TGTGCCAGCAGTGAACTCTATGGCTACACCTTC.

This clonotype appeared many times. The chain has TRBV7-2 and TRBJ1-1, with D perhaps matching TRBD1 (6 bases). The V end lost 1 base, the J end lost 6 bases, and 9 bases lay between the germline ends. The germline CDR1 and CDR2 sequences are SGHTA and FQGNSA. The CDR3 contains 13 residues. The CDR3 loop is CASSLGRGAEAFF. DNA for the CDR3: TGTGCCAGCAGCTTAGGCAGGGGCGCTGAAGCTTTCTTT.

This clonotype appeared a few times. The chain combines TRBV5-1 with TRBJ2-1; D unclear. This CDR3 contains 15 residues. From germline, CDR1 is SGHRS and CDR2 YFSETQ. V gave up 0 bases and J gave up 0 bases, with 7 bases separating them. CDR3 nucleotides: TGCGCCAGCAGCTTGGAGGGTGTCTCCTACAATGAGCAGTTCTTC. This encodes CASSLEGVSYNEQFF.

CDR3 coding DNA: TGTGCCAGCAGCGCGGACCGACCAGGATTAAACACTGAAGCTTTCTTT. Residues: CASSADRPGLNTEAFF. The rearrangement links TRBV9 to TRBJ1-1; D not certain. Germline CDR1 and CDR2: SGDLS and YYNGEE. This CDR3 spans 16 amino acids. V lost 3 bases and J lost 2, with 17 bases in between.

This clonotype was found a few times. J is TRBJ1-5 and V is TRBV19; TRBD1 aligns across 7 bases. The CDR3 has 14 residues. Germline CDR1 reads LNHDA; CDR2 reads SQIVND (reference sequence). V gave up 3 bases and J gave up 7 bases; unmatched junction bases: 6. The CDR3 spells CASSISRGRQPQHF. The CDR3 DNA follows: TGTGCCAGTAGTATTTCGAGGGGGCGACAGCCCCAGCATTTT. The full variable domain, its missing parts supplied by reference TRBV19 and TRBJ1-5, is DGGITQSPKYLFRKEGQNVTLSCEQNLNHDAMYWYRQDPGQGLRLIYYSQIVNDFQKGDIAEGYSVSREKKESFPLTVTSAQKNPTAFYLCASSISRGRQPQHFGDGTRLSIL.

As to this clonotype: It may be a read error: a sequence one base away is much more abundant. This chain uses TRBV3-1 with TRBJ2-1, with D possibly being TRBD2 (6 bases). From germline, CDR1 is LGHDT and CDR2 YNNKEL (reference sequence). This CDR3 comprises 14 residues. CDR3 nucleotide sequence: TGTGCCAGCATCCAAGGGAGGCCGAACAATGAGCAGTTCTTC. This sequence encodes CASIQGRPNNEQFF.

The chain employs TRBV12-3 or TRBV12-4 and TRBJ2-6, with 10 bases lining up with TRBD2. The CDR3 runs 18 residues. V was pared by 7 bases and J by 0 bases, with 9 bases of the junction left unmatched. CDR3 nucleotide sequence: TGTGCCAGCACCCGTCAGGCTAGCGGGGGCTCTGGGGCCAACGTCCTGACTTTC. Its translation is CASTRQASGGSGANVLTF.

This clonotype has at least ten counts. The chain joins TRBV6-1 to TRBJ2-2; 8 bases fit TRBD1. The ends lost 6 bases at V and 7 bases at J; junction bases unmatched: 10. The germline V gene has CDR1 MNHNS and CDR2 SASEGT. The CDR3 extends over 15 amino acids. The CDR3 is CASRTGDRRGGELFF. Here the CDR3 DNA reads TGTGCCAGCAGGACAGGGGACCGCCGGGGCGGGGAGCTGTTTTTT.

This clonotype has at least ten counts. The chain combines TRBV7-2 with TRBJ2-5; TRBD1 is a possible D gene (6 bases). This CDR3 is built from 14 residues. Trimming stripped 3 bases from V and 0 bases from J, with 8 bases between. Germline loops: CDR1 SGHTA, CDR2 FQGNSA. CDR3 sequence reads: CASSFYRDQETQYF. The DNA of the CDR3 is TGTGCCAGCAGCTTTTACAGGGACCAAGAGACCCAGTACTTC.